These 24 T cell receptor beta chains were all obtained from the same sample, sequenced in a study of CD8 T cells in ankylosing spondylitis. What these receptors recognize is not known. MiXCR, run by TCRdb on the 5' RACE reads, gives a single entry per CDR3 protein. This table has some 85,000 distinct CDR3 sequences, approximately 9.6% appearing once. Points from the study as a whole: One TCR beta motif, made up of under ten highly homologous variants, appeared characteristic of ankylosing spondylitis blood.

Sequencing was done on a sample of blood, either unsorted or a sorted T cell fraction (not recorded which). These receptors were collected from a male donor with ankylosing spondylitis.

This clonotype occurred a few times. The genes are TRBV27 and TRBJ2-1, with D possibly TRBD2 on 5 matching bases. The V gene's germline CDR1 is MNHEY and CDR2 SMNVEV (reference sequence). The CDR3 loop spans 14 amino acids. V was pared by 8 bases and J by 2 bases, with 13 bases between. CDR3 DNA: TGTGCCAGCGGATTAGCGCAAGCCTACAATGAGCAGTTCTTC. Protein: CASGLAQAYNEQFF.

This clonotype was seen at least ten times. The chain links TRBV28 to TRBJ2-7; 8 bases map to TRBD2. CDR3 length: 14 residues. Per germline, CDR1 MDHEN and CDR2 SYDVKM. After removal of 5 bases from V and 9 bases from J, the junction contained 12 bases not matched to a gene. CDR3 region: CASSPGLAGDRQYV. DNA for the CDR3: TGTGCCAGCAGTCCCGGACTAGCTGGGGATAGGCAGTACGTC.

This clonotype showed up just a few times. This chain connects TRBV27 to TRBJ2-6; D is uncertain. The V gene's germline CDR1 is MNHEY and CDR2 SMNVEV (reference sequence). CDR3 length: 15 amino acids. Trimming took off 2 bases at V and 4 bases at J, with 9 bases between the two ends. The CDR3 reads CASSLSFEGANVLTF. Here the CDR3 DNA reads TGTGCCAGCAGTTTAAGCTTCGAAGGGGCCAACGTCCTGACTTTC.

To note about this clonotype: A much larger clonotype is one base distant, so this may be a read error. Here the CDR3 reads CASSLGSALYNEQLF. In DNA, the CDR3 is TGTGCCAGCAGTTTGGGTAGCGCCTTATACAATGAGCAGCTCTTC. The chain uses TRBV12-3 or TRBV12-4 and TRBJ2-1, with a weak D call TRBD2 (5 bases). This CDR3 has 15 amino acids.

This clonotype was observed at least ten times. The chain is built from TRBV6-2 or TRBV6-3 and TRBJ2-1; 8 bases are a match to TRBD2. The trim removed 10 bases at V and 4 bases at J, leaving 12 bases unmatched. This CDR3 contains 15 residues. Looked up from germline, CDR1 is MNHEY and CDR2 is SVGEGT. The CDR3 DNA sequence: TGTGCCACCGCTTGGGCGGGAGGTCGGTACAATGAGCAGTTCTTC. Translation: CATAWAGGRYNEQFF.

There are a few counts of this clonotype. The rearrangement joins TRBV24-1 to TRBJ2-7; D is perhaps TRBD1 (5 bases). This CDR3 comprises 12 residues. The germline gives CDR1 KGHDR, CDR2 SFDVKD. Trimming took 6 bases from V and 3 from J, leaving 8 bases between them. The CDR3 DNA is TGTGCCACCAGTCAGGGCGGCTACGAGCAGTACTTC. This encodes CATSQGGYEQYF.

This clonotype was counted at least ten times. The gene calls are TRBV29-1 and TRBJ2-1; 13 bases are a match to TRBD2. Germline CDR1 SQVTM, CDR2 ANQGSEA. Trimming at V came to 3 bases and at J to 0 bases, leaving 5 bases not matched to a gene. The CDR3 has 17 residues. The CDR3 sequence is CSVEGTSGVSSYNEQFF. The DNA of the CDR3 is TGCAGCGTTGAGGGGACTAGCGGGGTTAGCTCCTACAATGAGCAGTTCTTC.

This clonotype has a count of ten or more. The CDR3, as DNA: TGTGCCAGCAGTTTGACAGGGGGCAACACCGGGGAGCTGTTTTTT. This sequence encodes CASSLTGGNTGELFF. V gene TRBV12-3 or TRBV12-4 combines with J gene TRBJ2-2, with 10 nucleotides matching TRBD1. This CDR3 spans 15 amino acids. J gave up 2 bases and V 3 bases, and 0 bases lay outside the gene matches.

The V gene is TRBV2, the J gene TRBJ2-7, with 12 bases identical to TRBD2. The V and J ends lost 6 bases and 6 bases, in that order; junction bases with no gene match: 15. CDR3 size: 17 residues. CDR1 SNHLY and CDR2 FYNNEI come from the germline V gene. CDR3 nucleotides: TGTGCCAGCAGGGACCCGACTAGCGGGAGAGATACAGGCGAGCAGTACTTC. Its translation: CASRDPTSGRDTGEQYF.

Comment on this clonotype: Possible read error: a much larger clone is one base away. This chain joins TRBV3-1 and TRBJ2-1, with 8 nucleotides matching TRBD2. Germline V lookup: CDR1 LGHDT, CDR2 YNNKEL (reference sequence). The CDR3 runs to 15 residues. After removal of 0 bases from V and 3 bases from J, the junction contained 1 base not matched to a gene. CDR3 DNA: TGTGCCAGCAGCCAAGATAGCGGGAACTACAATGAGCAGTTCTTC. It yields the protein CASSQDSGNYNEQFF.

The CDR3 region has the DNA TGTGCCAGCAGCTTAGAGGAGATCCGGCTGATAGGCACAGATACGCAGTATTTT. Residues: CASSLEEIRLIGTDTQYF. The chain uses TRBV11-1 and TRBJ2-3; no clear D. Germline assignment: CDR1 SGHAT and CDR2 FQDESV (reference sequence). The length of the CDR3 is 18 residues. Trimming removed 1 base at V and 1 base at J, with 18 bases between.

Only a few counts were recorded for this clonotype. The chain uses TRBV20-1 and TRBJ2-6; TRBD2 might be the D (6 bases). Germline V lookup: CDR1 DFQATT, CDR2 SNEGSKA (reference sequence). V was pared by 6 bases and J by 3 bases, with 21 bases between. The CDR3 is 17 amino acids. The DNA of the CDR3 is TGCAGTGCCCCGAAGGTCGGGAGTCCGGATGGGGCCAACGTCCTGACTTTC. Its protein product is CSAPKVGSPDGANVLTF.

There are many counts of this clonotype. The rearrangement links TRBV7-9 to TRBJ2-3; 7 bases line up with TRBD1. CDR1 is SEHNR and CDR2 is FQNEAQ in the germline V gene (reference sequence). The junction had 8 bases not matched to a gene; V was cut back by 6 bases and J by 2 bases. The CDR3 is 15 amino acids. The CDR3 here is CASRDPGQNTDTQYF. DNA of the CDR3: TGTGCCAGCAGGGATCCGGGACAGAACACAGATACGCAGTATTTT.

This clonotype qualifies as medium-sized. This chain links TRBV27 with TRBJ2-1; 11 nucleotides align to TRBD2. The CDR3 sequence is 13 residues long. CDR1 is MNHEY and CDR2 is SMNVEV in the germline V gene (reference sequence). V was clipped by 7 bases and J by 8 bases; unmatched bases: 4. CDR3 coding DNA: TGTGCCAGCACCCTAGCGGGAGGCGATGAGCAGTTCTTC. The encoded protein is CASTLAGGDEQFF.

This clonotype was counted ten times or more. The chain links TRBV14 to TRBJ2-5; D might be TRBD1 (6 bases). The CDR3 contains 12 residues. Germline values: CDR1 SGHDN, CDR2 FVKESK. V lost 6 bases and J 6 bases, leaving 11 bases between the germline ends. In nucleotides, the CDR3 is TGTGCCAGCAGTTCTGACAGGAAGACCCAGTACTTC. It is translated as CASSSDRKTQYF. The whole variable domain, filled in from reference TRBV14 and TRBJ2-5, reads EAGVTQFPSHSVIEKGQTVTLRCDPISGHDNLYWYRRVMGKEIKFLLHFVKESKQDESGMPNNRFLAERTGGTYSTLKVQPAELEDSGVYFCASSSDRKTQYFGPGTRLLVL.

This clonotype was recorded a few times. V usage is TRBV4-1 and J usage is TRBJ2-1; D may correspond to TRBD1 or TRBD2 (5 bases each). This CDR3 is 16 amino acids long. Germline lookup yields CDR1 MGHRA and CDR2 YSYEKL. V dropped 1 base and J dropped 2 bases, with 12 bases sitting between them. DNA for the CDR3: TGCGCCAGCAGCCAAGCGGGACCCTTCACCTACAATGAGCAGTTCTTC. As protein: CASSQAGPFTYNEQFF.

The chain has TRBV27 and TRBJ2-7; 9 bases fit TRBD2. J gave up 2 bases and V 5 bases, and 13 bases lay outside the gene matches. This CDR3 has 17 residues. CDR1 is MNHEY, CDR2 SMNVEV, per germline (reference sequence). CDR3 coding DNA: TGTGCCAGCAGTCCAAAACCTGTAGCGGGAGAAACCTACGAGCAGTACTTC. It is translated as CASSPKPVAGETYEQYF.

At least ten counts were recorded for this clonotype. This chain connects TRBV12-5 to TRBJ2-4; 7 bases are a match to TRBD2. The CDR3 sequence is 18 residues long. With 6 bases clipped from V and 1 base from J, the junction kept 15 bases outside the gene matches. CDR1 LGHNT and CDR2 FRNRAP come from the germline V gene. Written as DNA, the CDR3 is TGTGCTAGTGGGATTCTGGCGGGAGATCTTCGGGCCAAAAACATTCAGTACTTC. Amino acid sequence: CASGILAGDLRAKNIQYF.

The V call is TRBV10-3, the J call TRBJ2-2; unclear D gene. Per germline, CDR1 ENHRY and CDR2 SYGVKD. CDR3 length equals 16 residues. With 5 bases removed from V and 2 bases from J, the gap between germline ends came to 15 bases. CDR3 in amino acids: CAISFLGPNNTGELFF. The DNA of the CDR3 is TGTGCCATCAGTTTCCTTGGGCCTAATAACACCGGGGAGCTGTTTTTT.

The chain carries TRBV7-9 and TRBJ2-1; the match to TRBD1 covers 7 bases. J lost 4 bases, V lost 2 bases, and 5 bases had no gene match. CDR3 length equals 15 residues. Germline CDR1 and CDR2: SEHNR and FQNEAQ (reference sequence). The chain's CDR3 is CASSLTRGLYNEQFF. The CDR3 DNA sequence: TGTGCCAGCAGCTTAACAAGGGGGCTATACAATGAGCAGTTCTTC. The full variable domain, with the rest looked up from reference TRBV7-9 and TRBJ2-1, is DTGVSQNPRHKITKRGQNVTFRCDPISEHNRLYWYRQTLGQGPEFLTYFQNEAQLEKSRLLSDRFSAERPKGSFSTLEIQRTEQGDSAMYLCASSLTRGLYNEQFFGPGTRLTVL.

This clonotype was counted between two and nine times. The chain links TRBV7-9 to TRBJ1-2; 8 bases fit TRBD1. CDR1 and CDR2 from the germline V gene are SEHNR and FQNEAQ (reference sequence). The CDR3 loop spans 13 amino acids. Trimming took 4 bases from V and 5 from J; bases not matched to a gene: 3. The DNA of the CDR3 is TGTGCCAGCAGCTCGGACAGGGTGTATGGCTACACCTTC. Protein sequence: CASSSDRVYGYTF.

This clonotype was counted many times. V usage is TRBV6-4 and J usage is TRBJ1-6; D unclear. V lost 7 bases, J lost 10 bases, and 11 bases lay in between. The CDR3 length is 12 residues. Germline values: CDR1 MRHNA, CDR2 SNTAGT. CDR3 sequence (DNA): TGTGCCAGCATGGTTTCGTACTCACCCCTCCACTTT. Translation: CASMVSYSPLHF.

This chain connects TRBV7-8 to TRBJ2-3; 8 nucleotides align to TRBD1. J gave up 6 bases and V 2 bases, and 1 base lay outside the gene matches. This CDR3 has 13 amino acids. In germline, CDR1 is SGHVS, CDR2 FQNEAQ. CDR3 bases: TGTGCCAGCAGCTTATGGACAGGGGATACGCAGTATTTT. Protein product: CASSLWTGDTQYF.

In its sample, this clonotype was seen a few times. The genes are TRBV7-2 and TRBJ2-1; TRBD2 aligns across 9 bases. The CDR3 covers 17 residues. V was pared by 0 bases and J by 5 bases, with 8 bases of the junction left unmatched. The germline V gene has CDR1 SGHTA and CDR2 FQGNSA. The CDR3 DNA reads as TGTGCCAGCAGCTTAGCGCATCGGCTAGCGGGAAACAATGAGCAGTTCTTC. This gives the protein CASSLAHRLAGNNEQFF.